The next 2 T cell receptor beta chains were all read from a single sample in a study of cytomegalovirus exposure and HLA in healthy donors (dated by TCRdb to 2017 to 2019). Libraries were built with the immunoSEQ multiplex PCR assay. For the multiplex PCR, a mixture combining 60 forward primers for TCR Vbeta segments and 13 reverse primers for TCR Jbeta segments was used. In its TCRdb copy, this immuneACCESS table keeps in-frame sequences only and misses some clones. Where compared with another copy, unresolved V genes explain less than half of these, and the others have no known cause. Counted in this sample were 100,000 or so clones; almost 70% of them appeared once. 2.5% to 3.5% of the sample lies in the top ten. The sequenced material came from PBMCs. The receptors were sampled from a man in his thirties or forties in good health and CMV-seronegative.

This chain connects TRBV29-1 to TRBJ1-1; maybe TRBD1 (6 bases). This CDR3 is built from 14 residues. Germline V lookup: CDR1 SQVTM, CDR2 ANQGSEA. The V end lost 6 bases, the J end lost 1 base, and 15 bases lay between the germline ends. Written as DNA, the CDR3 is TGCAGCGTCCGAGGGGGGGGGTGGAACACTGAAGCTTTCTTT. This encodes CSVRGGGWNTEAFF.

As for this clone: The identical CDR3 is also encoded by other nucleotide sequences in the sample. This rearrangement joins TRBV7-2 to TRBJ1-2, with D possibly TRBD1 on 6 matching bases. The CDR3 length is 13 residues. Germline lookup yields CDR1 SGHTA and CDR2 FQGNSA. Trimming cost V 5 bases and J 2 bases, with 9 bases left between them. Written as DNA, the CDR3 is TGTGCCAGCAGCCCAACAGGGAACTATGGCTACACCTTC. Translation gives CASSPTGNYGYTF.